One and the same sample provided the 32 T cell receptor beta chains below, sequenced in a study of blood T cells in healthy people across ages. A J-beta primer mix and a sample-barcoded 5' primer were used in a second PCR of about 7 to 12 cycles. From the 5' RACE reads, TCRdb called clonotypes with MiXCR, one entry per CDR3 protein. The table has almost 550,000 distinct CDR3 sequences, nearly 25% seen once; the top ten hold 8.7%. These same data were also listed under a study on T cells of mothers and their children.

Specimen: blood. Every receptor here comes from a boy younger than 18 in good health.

CDR3 sequence: CASSQGANYEQYF. CDR3 nucleotides: TGTGCCAGCAGCCAAGGGGCCAACTACGAGCAGTACTTC. The rearrangement uses TRBV14 and TRBJ2-7; D ambiguous. Germline-derived CDR1 and CDR2 are SGHDN and FVKESK. This CDR3 is 13 amino acids long. Between the trimmed V and J ends, which lost 1 base and 3 bases, there was a span of 7 bases.

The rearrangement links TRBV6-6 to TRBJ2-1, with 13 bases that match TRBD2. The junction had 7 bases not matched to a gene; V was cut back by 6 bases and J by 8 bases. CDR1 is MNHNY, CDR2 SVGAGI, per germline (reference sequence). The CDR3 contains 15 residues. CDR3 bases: TGTGCCAGCAGCCGGACTAGCGGGAGTGGCGATGAGCAGTTCTTC. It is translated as CASSRTSGSGDEQFF.

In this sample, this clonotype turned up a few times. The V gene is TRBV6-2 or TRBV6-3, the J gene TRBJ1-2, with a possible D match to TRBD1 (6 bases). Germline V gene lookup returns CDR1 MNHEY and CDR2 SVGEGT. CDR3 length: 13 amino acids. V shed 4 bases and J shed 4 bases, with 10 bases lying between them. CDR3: CASSLQGPYGYTF. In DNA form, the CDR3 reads TGTGCCAGCAGTTTACAGGGACCCTATGGCTACACCTTC.

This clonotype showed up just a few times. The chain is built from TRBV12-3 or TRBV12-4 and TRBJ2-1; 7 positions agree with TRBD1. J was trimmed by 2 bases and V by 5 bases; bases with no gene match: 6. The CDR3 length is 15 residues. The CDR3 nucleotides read TGTGCCAGCAGTCCGGAGGACAGGCCCTACAATGAGCAGTTCTTC. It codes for CASSPEDRPYNEQFF.

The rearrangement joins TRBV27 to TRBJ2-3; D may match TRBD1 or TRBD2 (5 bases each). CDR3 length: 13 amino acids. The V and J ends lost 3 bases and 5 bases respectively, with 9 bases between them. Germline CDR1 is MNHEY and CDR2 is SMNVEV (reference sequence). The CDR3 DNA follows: TGTGCCAGCAGTTTGTCGGGGCTAGATACGCAGTATTTT. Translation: CASSLSGLDTQYF.

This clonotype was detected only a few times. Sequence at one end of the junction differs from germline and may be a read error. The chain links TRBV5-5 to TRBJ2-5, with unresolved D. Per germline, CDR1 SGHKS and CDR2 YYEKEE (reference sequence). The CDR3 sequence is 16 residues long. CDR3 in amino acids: CASGLGMTTDQETQYF. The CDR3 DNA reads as TGTGCCAGCGGCTTGGGTATGACAACCGACCAAGAGACCCAGTACTTC.

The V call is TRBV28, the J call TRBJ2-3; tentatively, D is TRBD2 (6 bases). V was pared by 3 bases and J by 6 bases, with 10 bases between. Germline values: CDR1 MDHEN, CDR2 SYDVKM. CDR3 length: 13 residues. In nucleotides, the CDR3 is TGTGCCAGCAGTTTTAGCGGCCGGGATACGCAGTATTTT. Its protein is CASSFSGRDTQYF.

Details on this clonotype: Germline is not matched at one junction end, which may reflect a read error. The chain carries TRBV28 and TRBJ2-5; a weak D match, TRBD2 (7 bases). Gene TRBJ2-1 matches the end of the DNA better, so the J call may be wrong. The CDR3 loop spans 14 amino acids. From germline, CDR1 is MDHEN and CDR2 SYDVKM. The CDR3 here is CASSLAGASNQQFF. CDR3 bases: TGTGCCAGCAGTTTAGCGGGGGCCTCCAATCAGCAGTTCTTC.

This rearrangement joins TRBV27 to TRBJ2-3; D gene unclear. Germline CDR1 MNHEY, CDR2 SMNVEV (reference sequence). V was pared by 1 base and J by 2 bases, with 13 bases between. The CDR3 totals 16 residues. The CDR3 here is CASSLYRQTHTDTQYF. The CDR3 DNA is TGTGCCAGCAGTTTATATAGGCAAACACACACAGATACGCAGTATTTT.

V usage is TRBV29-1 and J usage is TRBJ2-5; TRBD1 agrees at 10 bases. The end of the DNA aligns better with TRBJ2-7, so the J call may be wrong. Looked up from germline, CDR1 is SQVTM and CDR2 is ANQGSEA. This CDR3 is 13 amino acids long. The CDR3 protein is CSVETGGGNEQYF. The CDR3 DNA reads TGCAGCGTGGAGACAGGGGGCGGGAACGAGCAGTACTTC.

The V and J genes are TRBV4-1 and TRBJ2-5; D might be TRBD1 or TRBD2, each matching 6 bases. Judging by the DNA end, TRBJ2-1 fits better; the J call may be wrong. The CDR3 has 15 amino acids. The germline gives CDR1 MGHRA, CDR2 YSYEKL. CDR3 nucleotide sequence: TGCGCCAGCAGCCAAGATGGGGGCGGGACGAATGAGCAGTTCTTC. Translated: CASSQDGGGTNEQFF.

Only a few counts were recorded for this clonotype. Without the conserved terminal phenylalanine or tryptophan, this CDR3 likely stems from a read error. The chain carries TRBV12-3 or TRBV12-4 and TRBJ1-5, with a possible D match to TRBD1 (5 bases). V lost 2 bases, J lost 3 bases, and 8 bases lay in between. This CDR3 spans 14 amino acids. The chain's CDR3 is CASSLLGDNQPQHL. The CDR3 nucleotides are TGTGCCAGCAGTTTACTAGGGGACAATCAGCCCCAGCATCTT.

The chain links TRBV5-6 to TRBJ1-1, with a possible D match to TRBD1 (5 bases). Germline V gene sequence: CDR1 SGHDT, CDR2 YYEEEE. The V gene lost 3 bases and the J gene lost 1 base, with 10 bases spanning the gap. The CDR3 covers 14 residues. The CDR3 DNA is TGTGCCAGCAGCTGGGCTACAGGGAACACTGAAGCTTTCTTT. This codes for CASSWATGNTEAFF.

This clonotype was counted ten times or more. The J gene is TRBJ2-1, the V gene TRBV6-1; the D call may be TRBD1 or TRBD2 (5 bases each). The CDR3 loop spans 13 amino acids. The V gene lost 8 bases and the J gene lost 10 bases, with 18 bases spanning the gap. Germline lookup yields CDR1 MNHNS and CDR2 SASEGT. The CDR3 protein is CASQPGEGREQFF. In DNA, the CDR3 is TGTGCCAGCCAGCCAGGAGAGGGGAGAGAGCAGTTCTTC.

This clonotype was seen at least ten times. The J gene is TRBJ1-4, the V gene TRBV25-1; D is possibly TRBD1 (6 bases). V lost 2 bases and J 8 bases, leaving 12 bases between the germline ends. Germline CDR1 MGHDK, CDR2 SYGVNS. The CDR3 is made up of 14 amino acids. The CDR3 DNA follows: TGTGCCAGCAGTGAAGTGGGGGCGGGGGAAAAACTGTTTTTT. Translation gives CASSEVGAGEKLFF. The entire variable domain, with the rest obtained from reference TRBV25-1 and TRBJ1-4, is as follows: EADIYQTPRYLVIGTGKKITLECSQTMGHDKMYWYQQDPGMELHLIHYSYGVNSTEKGDLSSESTVSRIRTEHFPLTLESARPSHTSQYLCASSEVGAGEKLFFGSGTQLSVL.

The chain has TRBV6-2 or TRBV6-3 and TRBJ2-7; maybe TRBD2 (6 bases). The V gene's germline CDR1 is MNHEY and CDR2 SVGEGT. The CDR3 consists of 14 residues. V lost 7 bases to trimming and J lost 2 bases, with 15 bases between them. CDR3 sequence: CASIYRRGTYEQYF. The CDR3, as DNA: TGTGCCAGCATCTACCGGCGGGGAACCTACGAGCAGTACTTC.

CDR3 in DNA: TGTGCCAGCGCCAACAGGGGGAACGGGGAGCTGTTTTTT. As protein: CASANRGNGELFF. This chain links TRBV12-3 or TRBV12-4 with TRBJ2-2; TRBD1 agrees at 8 bases. This CDR3 comprises 13 residues. Losses at the gene ends were 8 bases for V and 7 bases for J; bases not matched to a gene: 6.

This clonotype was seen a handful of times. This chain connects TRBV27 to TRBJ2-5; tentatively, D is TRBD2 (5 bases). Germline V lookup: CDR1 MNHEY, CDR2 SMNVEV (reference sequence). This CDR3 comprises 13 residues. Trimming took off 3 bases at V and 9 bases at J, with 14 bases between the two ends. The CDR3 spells CASSFWALGAQYF. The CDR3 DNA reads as TGTGCCAGCAGTTTTTGGGCTCTCGGGGCCCAGTACTTC.

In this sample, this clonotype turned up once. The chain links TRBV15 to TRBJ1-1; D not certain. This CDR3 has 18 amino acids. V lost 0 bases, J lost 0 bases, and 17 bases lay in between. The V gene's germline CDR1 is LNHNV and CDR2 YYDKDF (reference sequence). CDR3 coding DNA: TGTGCCACCAGCAGAGAGGGCAGGAGGGAATTGATGAACACTGAAGCTTTCTTT. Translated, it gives CATSREGRRELMNTEAFF.

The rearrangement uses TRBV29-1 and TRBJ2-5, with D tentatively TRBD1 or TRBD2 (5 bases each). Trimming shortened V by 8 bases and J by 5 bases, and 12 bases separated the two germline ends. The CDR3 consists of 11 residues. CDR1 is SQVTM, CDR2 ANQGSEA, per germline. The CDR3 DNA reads TGCAGCTTAACGTGGGGGGAGACCCAGTACTTC. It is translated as CSLTWGETQYF.

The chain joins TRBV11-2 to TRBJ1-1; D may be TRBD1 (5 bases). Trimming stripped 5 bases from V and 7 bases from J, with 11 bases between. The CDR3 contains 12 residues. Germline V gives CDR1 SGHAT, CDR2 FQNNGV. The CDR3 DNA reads TGTGCCAGCAGCCTCGGGGGGGTTGAAGCTTTCTTT. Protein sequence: CASSLGGVEAFF.

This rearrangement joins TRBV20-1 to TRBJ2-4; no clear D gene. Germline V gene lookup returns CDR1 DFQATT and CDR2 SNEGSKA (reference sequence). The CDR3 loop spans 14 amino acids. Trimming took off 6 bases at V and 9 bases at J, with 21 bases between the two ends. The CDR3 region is CSAPSGSSLGIQYF. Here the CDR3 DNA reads TGCAGTGCACCCTCCGGGTCCTCACTCGGCATTCAGTACTTC.

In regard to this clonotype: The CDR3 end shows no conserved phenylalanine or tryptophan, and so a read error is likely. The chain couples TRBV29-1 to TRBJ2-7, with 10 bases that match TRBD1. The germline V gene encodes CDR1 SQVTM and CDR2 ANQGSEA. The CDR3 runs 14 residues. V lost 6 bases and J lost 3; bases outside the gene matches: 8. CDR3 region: CSVRGRDRGYEQYS. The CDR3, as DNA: TGCAGCGTCCGCGGTAGGGACAGGGGCTACGAGCAGTACTCC.

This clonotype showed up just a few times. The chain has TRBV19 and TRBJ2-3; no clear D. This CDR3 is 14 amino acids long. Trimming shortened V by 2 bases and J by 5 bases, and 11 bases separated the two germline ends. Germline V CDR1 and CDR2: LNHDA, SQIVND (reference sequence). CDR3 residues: CASSITPRGDTQYF. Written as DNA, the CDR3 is TGTGCCAGTAGTATAACTCCGCGCGGAGATACGCAGTATTTT.

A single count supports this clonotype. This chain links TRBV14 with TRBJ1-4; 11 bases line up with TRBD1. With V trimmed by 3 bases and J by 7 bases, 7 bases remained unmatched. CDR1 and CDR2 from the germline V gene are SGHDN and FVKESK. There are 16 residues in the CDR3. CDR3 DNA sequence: TGTGCCAGCAGCCAGATTGGACAGGGGGCCGTTGAAAAACTGTTTTTT. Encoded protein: CASSQIGQGAVEKLFF.

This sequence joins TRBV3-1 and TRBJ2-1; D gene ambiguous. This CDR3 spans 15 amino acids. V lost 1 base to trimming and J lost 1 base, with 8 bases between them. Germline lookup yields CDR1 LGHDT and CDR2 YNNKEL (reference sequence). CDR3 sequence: CASSQVRVSYNEQFF. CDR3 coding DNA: TGTGCCAGCAGCCAAGTGAGAGTTTCCTACAATGAGCAGTTCTTC.

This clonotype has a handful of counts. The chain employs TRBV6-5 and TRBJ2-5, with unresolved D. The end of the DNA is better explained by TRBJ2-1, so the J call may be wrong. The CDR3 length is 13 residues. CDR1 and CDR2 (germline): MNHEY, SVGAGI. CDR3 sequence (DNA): TGTGCCAGCAGTTACCGCGAGTTTAATGAGCAGTTCTTC. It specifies CASSYREFNEQFF.

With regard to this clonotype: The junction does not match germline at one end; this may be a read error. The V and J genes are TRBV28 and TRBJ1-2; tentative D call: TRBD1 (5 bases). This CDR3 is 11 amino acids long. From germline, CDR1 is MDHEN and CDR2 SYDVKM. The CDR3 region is CASSFAGHTIF. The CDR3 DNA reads TGTGCCAGCAGTTTCGCAGGGCATACAATCTTC.

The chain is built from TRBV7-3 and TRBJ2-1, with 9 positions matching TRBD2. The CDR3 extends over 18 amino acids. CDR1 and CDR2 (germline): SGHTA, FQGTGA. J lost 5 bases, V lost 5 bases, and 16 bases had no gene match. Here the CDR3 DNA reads TGTGCCAGCAGCCCTACTCCCATTAGCGGGAGTAAGGACAATGAGCAGTTCTTC. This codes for CASSPTPISGSKDNEQFF.

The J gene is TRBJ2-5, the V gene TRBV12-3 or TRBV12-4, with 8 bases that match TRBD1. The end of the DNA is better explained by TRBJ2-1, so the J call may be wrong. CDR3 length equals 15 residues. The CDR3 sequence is CASGETGTGLDEQFF. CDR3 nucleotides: TGTGCCAGCGGGGAAACCGGGACAGGCCTCGATGAGCAGTTCTTC.

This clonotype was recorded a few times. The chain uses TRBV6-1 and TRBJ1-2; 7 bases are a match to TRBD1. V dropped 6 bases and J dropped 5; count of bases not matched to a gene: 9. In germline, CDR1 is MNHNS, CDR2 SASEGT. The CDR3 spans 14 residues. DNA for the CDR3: TGTGCCAGCAGGACCACCCGGGACAGATATGGCTACACCTTC. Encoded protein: CASRTTRDRYGYTF.

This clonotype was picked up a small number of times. The CDR3 region has the DNA TGTGCCATCAGCGGACTAGCGGGAATCCGGCAGGAGACCCAGTACTTC. Translated: CAISGLAGIRQETQYF. The chain recombines TRBV10-3 with TRBJ2-5; 12 positions agree with TRBD2. Germline lookup yields CDR1 ENHRY and CDR2 SYGVKD. The CDR3 length is 16 residues. V was pared by 6 bases and J by 5 bases, with 10 bases of the junction left unmatched.